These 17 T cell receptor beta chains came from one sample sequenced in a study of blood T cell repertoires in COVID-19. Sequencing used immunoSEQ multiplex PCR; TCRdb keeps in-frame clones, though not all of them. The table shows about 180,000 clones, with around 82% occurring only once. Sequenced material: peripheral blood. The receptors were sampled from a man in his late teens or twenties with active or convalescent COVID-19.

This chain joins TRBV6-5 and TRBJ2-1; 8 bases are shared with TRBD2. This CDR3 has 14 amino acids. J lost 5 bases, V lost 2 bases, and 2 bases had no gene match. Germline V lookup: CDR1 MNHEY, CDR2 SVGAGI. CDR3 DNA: TGTGCCAGCAGTTACGCGGGGGGAAACAATGAGCAGTTCTTC. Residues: CASSYAGGNNEQFF.

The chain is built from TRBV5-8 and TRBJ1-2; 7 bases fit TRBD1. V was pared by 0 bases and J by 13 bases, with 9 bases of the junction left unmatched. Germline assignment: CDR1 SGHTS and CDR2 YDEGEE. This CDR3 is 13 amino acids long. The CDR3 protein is CASSLVLTGLGTF. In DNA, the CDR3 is TGTGCCAGCAGCTTGGTATTGACAGGGCTGGGCACCTTC.

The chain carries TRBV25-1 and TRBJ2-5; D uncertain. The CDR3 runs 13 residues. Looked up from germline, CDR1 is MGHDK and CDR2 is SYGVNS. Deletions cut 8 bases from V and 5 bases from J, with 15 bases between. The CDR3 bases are TGTGCCAGCCAAGGCCCCCTGCGGGAGACCCAGTACTTC. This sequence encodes CASQGPLRETQYF.

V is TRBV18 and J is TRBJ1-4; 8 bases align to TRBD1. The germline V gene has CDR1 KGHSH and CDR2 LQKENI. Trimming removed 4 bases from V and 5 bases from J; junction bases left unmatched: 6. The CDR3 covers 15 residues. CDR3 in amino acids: CASSLGTGLNEKLFF. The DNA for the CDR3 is TGTGCCAGCTCACTTGGGACAGGCCTAAATGAAAAACTGTTTTTT. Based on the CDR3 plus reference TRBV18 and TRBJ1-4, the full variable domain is NAGVMQNPRHLVRRRGQEARLRCSPMKGHSHVYWYRQLPEEGLKFMVYLQKENIIDESGMPKERFSAEFPKEGPSILRIQQVVRGDSAAYFCASSLGTGLNEKLFFGSGTQLSVL.

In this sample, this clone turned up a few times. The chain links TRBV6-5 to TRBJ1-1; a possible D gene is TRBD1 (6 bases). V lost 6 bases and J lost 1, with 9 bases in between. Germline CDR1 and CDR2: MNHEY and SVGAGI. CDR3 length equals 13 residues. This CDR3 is CASRATGNTEAFF. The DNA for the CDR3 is TGTGCCAGCAGAGCGACAGGGAACACTGAAGCTTTCTTT.

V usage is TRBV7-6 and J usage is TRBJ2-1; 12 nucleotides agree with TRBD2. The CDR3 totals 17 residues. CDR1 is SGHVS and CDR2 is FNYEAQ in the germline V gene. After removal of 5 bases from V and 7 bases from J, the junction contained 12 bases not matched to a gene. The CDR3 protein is CASSPWTSGTQGNEQFF. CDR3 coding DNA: TGTGCCAGCAGCCCCTGGACTAGCGGGACCCAGGGGAATGAGCAGTTCTTC. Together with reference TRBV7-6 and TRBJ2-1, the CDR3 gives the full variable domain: GAGVSQSPRYKVTKRGQDVALRCDPISGHVSLYWYRQALGQGPEFLTYFNYEAQQDKSGLPNDRFSAERPEGSISTLTIQRTEQRDSAMYRCASSPWTSGTQGNEQFFGPGTRLTVL.

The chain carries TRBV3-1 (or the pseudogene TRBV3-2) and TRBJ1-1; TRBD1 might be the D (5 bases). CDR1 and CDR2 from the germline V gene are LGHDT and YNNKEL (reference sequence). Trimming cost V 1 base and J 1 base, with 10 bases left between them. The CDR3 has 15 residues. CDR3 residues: CASSQAPGENTEAFF. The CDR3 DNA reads TGTGCCAGCAGCCAAGCGCCGGGGGAGAACACTGAAGCTTTCTTT.

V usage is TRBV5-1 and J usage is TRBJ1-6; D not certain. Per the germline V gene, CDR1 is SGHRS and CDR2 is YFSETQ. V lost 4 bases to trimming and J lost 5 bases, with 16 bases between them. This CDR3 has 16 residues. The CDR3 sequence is CASSPTAGFDNSPLHF. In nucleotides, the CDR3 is TGCGCCAGCAGCCCCACGGCGGGGTTTGATAATTCACCCCTCCACTTT.

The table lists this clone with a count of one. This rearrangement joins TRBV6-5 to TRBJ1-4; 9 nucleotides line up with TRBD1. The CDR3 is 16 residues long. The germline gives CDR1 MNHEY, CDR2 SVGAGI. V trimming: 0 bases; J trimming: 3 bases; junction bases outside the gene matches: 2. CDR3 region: CASSYSRTGANEKLFF. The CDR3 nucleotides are TGTGCCAGCAGTTACTCGCGGACAGGGGCTAATGAAAAACTGTTTTTT.

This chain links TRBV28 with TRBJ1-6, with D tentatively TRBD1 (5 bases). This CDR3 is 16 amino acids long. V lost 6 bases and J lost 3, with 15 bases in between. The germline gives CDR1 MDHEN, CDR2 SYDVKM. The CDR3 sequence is CASRSGFLFYNSPLHF. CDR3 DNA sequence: TGTGCCAGCAGGTCAGGGTTCTTATTCTATAATTCACCCCTCCACTTT.

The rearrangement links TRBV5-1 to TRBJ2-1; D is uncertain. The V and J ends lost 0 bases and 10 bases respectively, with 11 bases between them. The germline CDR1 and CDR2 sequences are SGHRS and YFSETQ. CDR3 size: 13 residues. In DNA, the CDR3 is TGCGCCAGCAGCTTGGGGCTAGAACGGGAGCAGTTCTTC. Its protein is CASSLGLEREQFF.

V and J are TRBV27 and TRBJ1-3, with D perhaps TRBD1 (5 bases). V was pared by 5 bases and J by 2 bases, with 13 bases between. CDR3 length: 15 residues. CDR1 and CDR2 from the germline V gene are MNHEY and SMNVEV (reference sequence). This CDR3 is CASSRLRGTGNTIYF. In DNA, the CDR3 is TGTGCCAGCAGTCGCCTGCGGGGCACTGGAAACACCATATATTTT.

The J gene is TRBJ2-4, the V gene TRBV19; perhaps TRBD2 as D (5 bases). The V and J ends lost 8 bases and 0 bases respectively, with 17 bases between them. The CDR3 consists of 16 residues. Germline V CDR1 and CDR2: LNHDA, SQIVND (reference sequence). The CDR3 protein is CASAGVAEPAKNIQYF. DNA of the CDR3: TGTGCCAGTGCCGGGGTGGCGGAACCAGCCAAAAACATTCAGTACTTC.

The CDR3, as DNA: TGTGCCAGCAGCGCCCGCGGGGCTAGCGGAAATTACAATGAGCAGTTCTTC. The encoded protein is CASSARGASGNYNEQFF. The V gene is TRBV21-1, the J gene TRBJ2-1; TRBD2, the table's D call, lacks a check against the DNA. TRBV21-1 has pseudogene status. CDR3 size: 17 residues.

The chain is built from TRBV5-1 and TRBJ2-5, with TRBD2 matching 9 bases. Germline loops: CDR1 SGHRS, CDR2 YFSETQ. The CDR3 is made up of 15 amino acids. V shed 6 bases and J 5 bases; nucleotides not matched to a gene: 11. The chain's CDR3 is CASKSAGLARETQYF. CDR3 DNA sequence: TGCGCCAGCAAATCCGCGGGACTAGCAAGGGAGACCCAGTACTTC.

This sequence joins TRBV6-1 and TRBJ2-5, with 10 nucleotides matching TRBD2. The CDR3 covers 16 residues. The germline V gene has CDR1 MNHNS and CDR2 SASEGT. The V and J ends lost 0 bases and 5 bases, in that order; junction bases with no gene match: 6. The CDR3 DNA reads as TGTGCCAGCAGTGAAGCGGCTAGCGGGAGAATGGAGACCCAGTACTTC. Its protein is CASSEAASGRMETQYF.

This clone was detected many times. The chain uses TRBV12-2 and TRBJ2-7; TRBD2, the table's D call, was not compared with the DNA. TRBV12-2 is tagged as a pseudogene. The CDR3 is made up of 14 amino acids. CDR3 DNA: TGTGCAAGTCGCTCAGTGGGACTAGTGGGCGAGCAGTACTTC. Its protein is CASRSVGLVGEQYF.